The rows below give T cell receptor beta chains drawn from one sample of a study of beta chain features in type 1 diabetes. Assay: immunoSEQ multiplex PCR; the TCRdb copy retains only in-frame clones and omits some. The repertoire holds some 370,000 clones, with over 8.5% as singletons. The specimen was central memory CD4+ T cells from blood. The receptors stem from a man aged 25-40 years with type 1 diabetes. Each CDR3 is given with its conserved first and last residue. D genes are given only for firm matches. Size is stated for part of the rows, as once, few or many counts, or as a class when the clone is expanded.

abundance | d_gene | j_gene | v_gene | CDR3nt | CDR3aa
. | . | TRBJ1-2 | TRBV5-4 | TGTGCCAGCACCCCGGGACTTTCTAACTATGGCTACACCTTC | CASTPGLSNYGYTF
. | TRBD2 | TRBJ2-7 | TRBV23-1 | TGCGCCAGCAGTCGGCTGGGACTAGGCTACGAGCAGTACTTC | CASSRLGLGYEQYF
. | . | TRBJ2-5 | TRBV9 | TGTGCCAGCAGCGTGGGGGGTAGGGTTGGAGAAGAGACCCAGTACTTC | CASSVGGRVGEETQYF
. | . | TRBJ2-5 | TRBV5-1 | TGCGCCAGCAGCTTGTCGTCGGGGGTTCAAGAGACCCAGTACTTC | CASSLSSGVQETQYF
. | TRBD2 | TRBJ2-3 | TRBV7-9 | TGTGCCAGCCGGATGGGACCGCTATATACTAGCGGAGACAGTAATACGCAGTATTTT | CASRMGPLYTSGDSNTQYF
. | TRBD1 | TRBJ1-5 | TRBV7-2 | TGTGCCAGCAGCCGGACAGGGGATCAGCCCCAGCATTTT | CASSRTGDQPQHF
few | TRBD1 | TRBJ2-7 | TRBV27 | TGTGCCAGCAGTTTACAGGGGGCGGAGGGCGAGCAGTACTTC | CASSLQGAEGEQYF
few | . | TRBJ2-6 | TRBV7-2 | TGTGCCAGCAGCTTAAATGCCAAGGGGATGGGGGCTGGGGCCAACGTCCTGACTTTC | CASSLNAKGMGAGANVLTF
few | . | TRBJ2-5 | TRBV20-1 | TGCAGTGCTAGTATTGAGACCCAGTACTTC | CSASIETQYF
many | . | TRBJ2-1 | TRBV19 | TGTGCCAGTAGTCCCCTCAACCAGGGGTATTCTGAGCAGTTCTTC | CASSPLNQGYSEQFF
few | TRBD1 | TRBJ2-2 | TRBV5-6 | TGTGCCAGCAGCTCGATGGGACAGGCGAACACCGGGGAGCTGTTTTTT | CASSSMGQANTGELFF
. | TRBD2 | TRBJ2-1 | TRBV7-9 | TGTGCCAGCAGCTTGGCGACTAGCGTCCCGCAGTTCTTC | CASSLATSVPQFF
. | . | TRBJ1-1 | TRBV11-1 | TGTGCCAGCAGCCTAGTTGGAGACGGCACTGAAGCTTTCTTT | CASSLVGDGTEAFF
few | . | TRBJ1-1 | TRBV28 | TGTGCCAGCAGCAAACCGGGACATTCTGAAGCTTTCTTT | CASSKPGHSEAFF
few | TRBD1 | TRBJ1-1 | TRBV6-5 | TGTGCCAGCCTCGGACAGGGGGCGAACACTGAAGCTTTCTTT | CASLGQGANTEAFF
. | . | TRBJ2-1 | TRBV11-3 | TGTGCCAGCAGCTTAGCGGGGAACAAGGGGTACAATGAGCAGTTCTTC | CASSLAGNKGYNEQFF
. | TRBD1 | TRBJ2-1 | TRBV11-3 | TGTGCCAGCAGCATGTCTTCCGGGACAGTAACCTACAATGAGCAGTTCTTC | CASSMSSGTVTYNEQFF
few | . | TRBJ2-1 | TRBV19 | TGTGCCAGTAGGAATGGGGGGAGGAGTCCGTACAATGAGCAGTTCTTC | CASRNGGRSPYNEQFF
. | . | TRBJ1-3 | TRBV5-1 | TGCGCCAGCAGCCCCCTCGGGGGAAACACCATATATTTT | CASSPLGGNTIYF
. | . | TRBJ2-1 | TRBV7-2 | TGTGCCAGCAGCTATAGGCTTGGGTCCACATATGAGCAGTTCTTC | CASSYRLGSTYEQFF
few | TRBD1 | TRBJ1-4 | TRBV28 | TGTGCCAGCAGAACCCAACCCGGACAGGCTAATGAAAAACTGTTTTTT | CASRTQPGQANEKLFF
few | TRBD2 | TRBJ2-3 | TRBV7-9 | TGTGCCAGCAGCCAGGAAGCGGGACTAGCGATGGTCCAGGCGCAGTATTTT | CASSQEAGLAMVQAQYF
few | TRBD1 | TRBJ1-2 | TRBV7-9 | TGTGCCAGCAGCAGGGACAGGGGGGTGTTTGGTGGCTACACCTTC | CASSRDRGVFGGYTF
. | . | TRBJ1-5 | TRBV6-1 | TGTGCCAGCAGTGGGACGAGGGGACATCAGCCCCAGCATTTT | CASSGTRGHQPQHF
few | . | TRBJ2-7 | TRBV28 | TGTGCCAGCAGCTCACCGGGTTCCTCTCGCTCCTACGAGCAGTACTTC | CASSSPGSSRSYEQYF
few | TRBD1 | TRBJ2-5 | TRBV10-3 | TGTGCCATCCAGCCTGGGACAGGGGAAGAGACCCAGTACTTC | CAIQPGTGEETQYF
few | TRBD1 | TRBJ2-5 | TRBV29-1 | TGCAGCGTTGAGTCTCAACATACAGGGGGCTCGGCGACCCAGTACTTC | CSVESQHTGGSATQYF
few | TRBD1 | TRBJ2-7 | TRBV2 | TGTGCCAGCAGTAGGGGTACCCGGGACAGGGACTCCTACGAGCAGTACTTC | CASSRGTRDRDSYEQYF
few | TRBD1 | TRBJ1-5 | TRBV7-9 | TGTGCCAGCAGCCTAGGGACAGGGGATTATAGCAATCAGCCCCAGCATTTT | CASSLGTGDYSNQPQHF
few | TRBD1 | TRBJ1-1 | TRBV5-1 | TGCGCCAGCAGCAGGGGACAGATGAACACTGAAGCTTTCTTT | CASSRGQMNTEAFF
few | . | TRBJ1-4 | TRBV7-2 | TGTGCCAGCAGCATATCCGCGAATTTCCAGAATGAAAAACTGTTTTTT | CASSISANFQNEKLFF
. | TRBD1 | TRBJ1-1 | TRBV6-5 | TGTGCCAGCAGTTACAGGGTGCAGGGGGGGACTGAAGCTTTCTTT | CASSYRVQGGTEAFF
few | TRBD2 | TRBJ2-3 | TRBV13 | TGTGCCAGCAGCCTCCGACTAGCGGGAGCAGATACGCAGTATTTT | CASSLRLAGADTQYF
. | TRBD1 | TRBJ2-5 | TRBV30 | TGTGCCTGGAATCCGGGACAGCTCCAAGAGACCCAGTACTTC | CAWNPGQLQETQYF
few | TRBD2 | TRBJ2-1 | TRBV5-1 | TGCGCCAGCAGCGCGGGACTAGCGGATTTCAATGAGCAGTTCTTC | CASSAGLADFNEQFF
many | . | TRBJ1-1 | TRBV6-6 | TGTGCCAGCAGTTCACAGGTGAACACTGAAGCTTTCTTT | CASSSQVNTEAFF
few | . | TRBJ2-1 | TRBV7-9 | TGTGCCAGCAGCTTAAGAGGGAGCAGTGACAATGAGCAGTTCTTC | CASSLRGSSDNEQFF
. | . | TRBJ1-4 | TRBV28 | TGTGCCAGCAGTTCAACCACCGGGGGATCGAAACTGTTTTTT | CASSSTTGGSKLFF
. | . | TRBJ2-5 | TRBV5-1 | TGCGCCAGCAGCTTGGGGGCTGGGGTACGAGAGACCCAGTACTTC | CASSLGAGVRETQYF
many | . | TRBJ2-5 | TRBV11-2 | TGTGCCAGCAGCTCCCTACTATCGGAGACCCAGTACTTC | CASSSLLSETQYF
many | . | TRBJ2-2 | TRBV14 | TGTGCCAGCAGCCGGAATCAAGTAGCGAACACCGGGGAGCTGTTTTTT | CASSRNQVANTGELFF
few | TRBD1 | TRBJ2-2 | TRBV5-1 | TGCGCCAGCAGCTTGGAGGGAACAGGGGCCGGGGAGCTGTTTTTT | CASSLEGTGAGELFF
few | . | TRBJ2-5 | TRBV29-1 | TGCAGCGGGGGGGCTAGCGGCCAAGAGACCCAGTACTTC | CSGGASGQETQYF
. | . | TRBJ1-1 | TRBV6-4 | TGTGCCAGCGCCATTGAGGCACGGGCTGAAGCTTTCTTT | CASAIEARAEAFF